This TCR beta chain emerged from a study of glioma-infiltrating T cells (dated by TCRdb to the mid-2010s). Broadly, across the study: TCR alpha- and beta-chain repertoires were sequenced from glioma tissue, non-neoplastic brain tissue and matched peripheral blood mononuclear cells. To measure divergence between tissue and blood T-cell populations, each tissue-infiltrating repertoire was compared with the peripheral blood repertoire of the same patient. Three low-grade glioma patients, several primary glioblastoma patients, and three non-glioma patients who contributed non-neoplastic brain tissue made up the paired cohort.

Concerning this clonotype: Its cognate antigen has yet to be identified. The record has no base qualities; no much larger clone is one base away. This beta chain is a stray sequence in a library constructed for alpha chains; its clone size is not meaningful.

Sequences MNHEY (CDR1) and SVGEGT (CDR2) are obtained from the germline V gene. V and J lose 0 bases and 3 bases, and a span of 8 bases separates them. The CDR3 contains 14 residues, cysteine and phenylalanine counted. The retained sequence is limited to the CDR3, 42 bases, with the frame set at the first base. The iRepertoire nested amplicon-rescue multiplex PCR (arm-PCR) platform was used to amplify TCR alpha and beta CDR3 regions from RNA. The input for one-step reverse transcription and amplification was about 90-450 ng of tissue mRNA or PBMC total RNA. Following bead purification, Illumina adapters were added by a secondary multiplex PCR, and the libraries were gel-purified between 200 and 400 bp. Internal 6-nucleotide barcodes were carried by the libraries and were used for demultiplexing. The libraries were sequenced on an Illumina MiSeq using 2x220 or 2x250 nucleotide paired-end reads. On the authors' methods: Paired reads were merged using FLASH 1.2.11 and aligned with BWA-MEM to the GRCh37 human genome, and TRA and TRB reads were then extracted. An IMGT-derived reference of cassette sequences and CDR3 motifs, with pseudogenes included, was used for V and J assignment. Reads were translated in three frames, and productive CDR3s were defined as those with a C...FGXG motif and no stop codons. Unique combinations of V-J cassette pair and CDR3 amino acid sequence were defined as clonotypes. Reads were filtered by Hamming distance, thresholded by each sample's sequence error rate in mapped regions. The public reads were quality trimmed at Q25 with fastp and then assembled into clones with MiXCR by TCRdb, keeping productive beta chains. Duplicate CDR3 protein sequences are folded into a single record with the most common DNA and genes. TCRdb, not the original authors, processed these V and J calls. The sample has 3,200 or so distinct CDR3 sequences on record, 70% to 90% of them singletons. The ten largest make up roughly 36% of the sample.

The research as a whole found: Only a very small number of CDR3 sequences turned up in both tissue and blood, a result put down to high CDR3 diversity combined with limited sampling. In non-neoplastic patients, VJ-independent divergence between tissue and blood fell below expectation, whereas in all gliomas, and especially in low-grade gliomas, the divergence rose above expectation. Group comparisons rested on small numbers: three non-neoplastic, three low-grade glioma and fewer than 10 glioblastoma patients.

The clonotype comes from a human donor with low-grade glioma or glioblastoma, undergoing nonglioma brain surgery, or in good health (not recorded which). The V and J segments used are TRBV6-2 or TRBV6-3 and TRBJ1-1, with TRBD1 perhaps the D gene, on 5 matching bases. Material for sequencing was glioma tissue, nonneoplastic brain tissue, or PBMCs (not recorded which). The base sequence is TGTGCCAGCAGTTACTCCGAAGGGGACACTGAAGCTTTCTTT. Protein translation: CASSYSEGDTEAFF.